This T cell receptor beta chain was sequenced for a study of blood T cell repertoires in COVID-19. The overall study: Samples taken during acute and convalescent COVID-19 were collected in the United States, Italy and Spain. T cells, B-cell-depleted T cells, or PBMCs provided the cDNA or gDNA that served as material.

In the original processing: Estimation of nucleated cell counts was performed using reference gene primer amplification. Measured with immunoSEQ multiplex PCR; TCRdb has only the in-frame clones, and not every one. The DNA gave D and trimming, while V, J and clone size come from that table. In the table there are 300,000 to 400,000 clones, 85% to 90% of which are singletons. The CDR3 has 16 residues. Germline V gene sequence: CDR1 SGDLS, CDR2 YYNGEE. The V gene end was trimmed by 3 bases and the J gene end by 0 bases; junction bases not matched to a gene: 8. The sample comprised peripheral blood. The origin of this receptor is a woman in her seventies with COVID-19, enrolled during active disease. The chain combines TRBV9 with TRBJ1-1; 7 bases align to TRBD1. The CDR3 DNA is TGTGCCAGCAGCGATAAAGGACAGGTTTTGAACACTGAAGCTTTCTTT. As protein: CASSDKGQVLNTEAFF.